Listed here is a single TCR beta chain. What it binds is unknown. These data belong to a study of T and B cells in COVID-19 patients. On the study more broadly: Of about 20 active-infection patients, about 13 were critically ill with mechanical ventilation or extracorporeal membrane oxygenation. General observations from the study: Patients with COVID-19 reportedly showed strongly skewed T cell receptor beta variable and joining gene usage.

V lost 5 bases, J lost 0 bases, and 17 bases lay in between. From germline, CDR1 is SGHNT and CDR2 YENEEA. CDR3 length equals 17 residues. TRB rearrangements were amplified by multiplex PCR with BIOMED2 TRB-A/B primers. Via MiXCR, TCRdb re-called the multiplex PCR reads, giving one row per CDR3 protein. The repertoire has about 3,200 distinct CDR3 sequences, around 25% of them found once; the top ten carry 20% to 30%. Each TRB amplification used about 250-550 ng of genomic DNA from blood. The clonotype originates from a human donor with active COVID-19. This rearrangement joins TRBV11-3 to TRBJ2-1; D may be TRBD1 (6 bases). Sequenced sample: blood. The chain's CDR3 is CASSPLGTGSSYNEQFF. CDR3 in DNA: TGTGCCAGCAGCCCCCTGGGTACAGGGAGCTCCTACAATGAGCAGTTCTTC.